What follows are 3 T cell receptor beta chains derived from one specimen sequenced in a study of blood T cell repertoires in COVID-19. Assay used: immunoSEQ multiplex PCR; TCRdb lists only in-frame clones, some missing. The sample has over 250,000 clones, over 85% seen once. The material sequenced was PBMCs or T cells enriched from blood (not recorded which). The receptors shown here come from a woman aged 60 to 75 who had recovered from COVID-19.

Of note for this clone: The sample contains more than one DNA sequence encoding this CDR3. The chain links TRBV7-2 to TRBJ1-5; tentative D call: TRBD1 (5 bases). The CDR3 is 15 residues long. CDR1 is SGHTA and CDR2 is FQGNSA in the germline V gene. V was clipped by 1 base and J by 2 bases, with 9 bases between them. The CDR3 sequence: CASSLVARGNQPQHF. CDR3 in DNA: TGTGCCAGCAGCTTAGTAGCCAGGGGCAATCAGCCCCAGCATTTT.

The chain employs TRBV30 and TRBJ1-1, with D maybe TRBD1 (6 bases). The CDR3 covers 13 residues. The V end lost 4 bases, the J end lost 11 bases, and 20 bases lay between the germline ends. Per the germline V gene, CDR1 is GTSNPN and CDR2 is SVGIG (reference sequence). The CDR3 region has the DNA TGTGCCTGGACAATTGTTGGACAGACGAACGCTTTCTTT. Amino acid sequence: CAWTIVGQTNAFF.

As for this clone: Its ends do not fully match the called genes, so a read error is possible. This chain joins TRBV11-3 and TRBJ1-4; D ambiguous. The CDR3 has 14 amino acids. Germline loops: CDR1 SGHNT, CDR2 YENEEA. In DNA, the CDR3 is TGTGCCAGCAGCTTAGATCCAGTGAATGGAAAACTGTTTTTT. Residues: CASSLDPVNGKLFF.